This is a list of T cell receptor beta chains from one sample in a study of blood T cell repertoires in COVID-19. The repertoire was sequenced with immunoSEQ multiplex PCR; TCRdb's copy has only in-frame clones and lacks some. The table shows about 120,000 clones, with roughly 88% occurring only once. The sequenced sample consisted of peripheral blood. Receptors were obtained from a man aged 45-65 years with acute or convalescent COVID-19. The CDR3 runs from the conserved cysteine through the conserved F or W. D genes are given only for firm matches. Clone size is shown for a subset of rows, as once, few, many or a class of expanded clone.

d_gene	v_gene	j_gene	abundance	len	CDR3aa	CDR3nt
.	TRBV28	TRBJ1-1	.	16	CASITAGVRSNTEAFF	TGTGCCAGCATTACCGCAGGCGTACGGTCTAACACTGAAGCTTTCTTT
.	TRBV19	TRBJ1-2	.	14	CASSMGLSIYGYTF	TGTGCCAGTAGTATGGGACTGTCGATCTATGGCTACACCTTC
.	TRBV28	TRBJ1-2	.	12	CASSTRSGGYTF	TGTGCCAGCAGCACTCGGTCGGGGGGCTACACCTTC
TRBD1	TRBV2	TRBJ1-4	.	14	CASGRDRESGKLFF	TGTGCCAGCGGCCGGGACAGGGAATCGGGAAAACTGTTTTTT
.	TRBV27	TRBJ1-1	.	12	CASSPRGAEAFF	TGTGCCAGCAGTCCCCGGGGGGCCGAAGCTTTCTTT
TRBD1	TRBV18	TRBJ1-1	.	13	CASSSDRDTEAFF	TGTGCCAGCTCATCTGACAGGGATACTGAAGCTTTCTTT
.	TRBV12-5	TRBJ1-1	.	16	CASGLVGGRGGTEAFF	TGTGCTAGTGGTTTGGTAGGCGGCAGGGGCGGCACTGAAGCTTTCTTT
.	TRBV30	TRBJ2-5	.	12	CAWSAQIGTQYF	TGTGCCTGGAGTGCTCAGATTGGGACCCAGTACTTC
.	TRBV6-5	TRBJ1-4	few	15	CASSYGYGVGEKLFF	TGTGCCAGCAGTTACGGTTACGGGGTAGGAGAAAAACTGTTTTTT
TRBD1	TRBV5-1	TRBJ1-1	.	14	CASSLEGADTEAFF	TGCGCCAGCAGCTTGGAGGGGGCCGACACTGAAGCTTTCTTT
.	TRBV3-1/TRBV3-2	TRBJ1-2	.	14	CASSQGQHNYGYTF	TGTGCCAGCAGCCAAGGACAGCATAACTATGGCTACACCTTC
.	TRBV5-1	TRBJ1-4	.	14	CASTRLGGGEKLFF	TGCGCCAGCACTAGGCTCGGGGGAGGGGAAAAACTGTTTTTT
.	TRBV7-9	TRBJ1-1	.	14	CASSFQTGNTEAFF	TGTGCCAGCAGCTTCCAGACAGGGAACACTGAAGCTTTCTTT
.	TRBV14	TRBJ1-1	.	15	CASSPLREIMSEAFF	TGTGCCAGCAGCCCTCTCAGGGAAATAATGTCTGAAGCTTTCTTT
TRBD1	TRBV28	TRBJ1-5	.	13	CATRQGQGRPQHF	TGTGCCACCAGACAGGGTCAGGGTAGGCCCCAGCATTTT
TRBD1	TRBV18	TRBJ1-4	.	15	CASSPQGARNEKLFF	TGTGCCAGCTCACCCCAGGGGGCTCGTAATGAAAAACTGTTTTTT
.	TRBV10-3	TRBJ1-1	.	12	CAIQGQNTEAFF	TGTGCCATCCAGGGTCAGAACACTGAAGCTTTCTTT
.	TRBV11-2	TRBJ1-3	.	14	CASSLGAKGNTIYF	TGTGCCAGCAGCCTAGGCGCTAAAGGAAACACCATATATTTT
.	TRBV6-4	TRBJ1-2	.	15	CASSPSQGANYGYTF	TGTGCCAGCAGTCCTTCACAGGGAGCCAACTATGGCTACACCTTC
.	TRBV30	TRBJ1-2	.	11	CASIYGHGYTF	TGTGCCTCCATATACGGTCATGGCTACACCTTC
.	TRBV2	TRBJ1-2	.	14	CASSIQGLYYGYTF	TGTGCCAGCAGCATACAGGGCCTTTACTATGGCTACACCTTC
TRBD2	TRBV11-3	TRBJ2-1	.	17	CASSLGGTSGRVNEQFF	TGTGCCAGCAGCTTAGGGGGGACTAGCGGGAGAGTGAATGAGCAGTTCTTC
.	TRBV28	TRBJ1-1	.	15	CASSLVRTMNTEAFF	TGTGCCAGCAGTTTGGTGAGAACCATGAACACTGAAGCTTTCTTT
.	TRBV18	TRBJ1-1	.	15	CASSPIAGVGTEAFF	TGTGCCAGCTCACCTATAGCAGGGGTTGGCACTGAAGCTTTCTTT
.	TRBV6-5	TRBJ1-5	.	14	CASSRSGSNQPQHF	TGTGCCAGCAGCCGATCGGGTAGCAATCAGCCCCAGCATTTT
.	TRBV5-5	TRBJ2-7	.	15	CASSLGDLRRSEQYF	TGTGCCAGCAGCTTGGGCGACCTGCGTCGGAGCGAGCAGTACTTC
.	TRBV9	TRBJ1-2	once	15	CASSVDVGTFYGYTF	TGTGCCAGCAGCGTAGACGTCGGGACATTCTATGGCTACACCTTC
.	TRBV28	TRBJ2-7	.	15	CASSLWHGQRYEQYF	TGTGCCAGCAGTTTGTGGCATGGACAGAGGTACGAGCAGTACTTC
.	TRBV27	TRBJ1-2	.	17	CASRGAGLREVGGGYTF	TGTGCCAGCAGGGGGGCAGGTCTCAGGGAAGTTGGGGGTGGCTACACCTTC
TRBD1	TRBV2	TRBJ1-4	.	16	CASILQGLAFGEKLFF	TGTGCCAGCATCTTACAGGGGTTAGCATTTGGGGAAAAACTGTTTTTT
TRBD1	TRBV27	TRBJ1-1	.	17	CASSFLRTGGTNTEAFF	TGTGCCAGCAGTTTCTTAAGGACAGGGGGCACGAACACTGAAGCTTTCTTT
.	TRBV10-1	TRBJ1-2	.	16	CASSDPGLEGVYGYTF	TGCGCCAGCAGTGACCCGGGCCTGGAGGGTGTCTATGGCTACACCTTC
.	TRBV4-1	TRBJ2-6	once	16	CASSHPTRSGANVLTF	TGCGCCAGCAGCCACCCGACACGGTCTGGGGCCAACGTCCTGACTTTC
.	TRBV6-5	TRBJ1-2	.	12	CASSSRSDGYTF	TGTGCCAGCAGTTCCAGGTCGGATGGCTACACCTTC
.	TRBV29-1	TRBJ1-1	.	12	CSVGRRGAEAFF	TGCAGCGTTGGAAGGAGGGGAGCTGAAGCTTTCTTT
.	TRBV5-5	TRBJ1-5	.	14	CASSLKGGNQPQHF	TGTGCCAGCAGCTTGAAGGGAGGAAATCAGCCCCAGCATTTT
.	TRBV30	TRBJ1-1	.	14	CAWSLDRRSPEAFF	TGTGCCTGGAGTTTGGACCGGAGGTCCCCTGAAGCTTTCTTT
TRBD2	TRBV9	TRBJ2-7	once	15	CASSVDGGRVYEQYF	TGTGCCAGCAGCGTAGATGGCGGGAGAGTATACGAGCAGTACTTC
.	TRBV7-3	TRBJ2-7	.	13	CASSSQGRGEQYF	TGTGCCAGCAGCTCACAGGGAAGGGGCGAGCAGTACTTC